Below are 14 T cell receptor beta chains sequenced from a single sample in a study of cytomegalovirus exposure and HLA in healthy donors (dated by TCRdb to about 2017). Libraries were constructed by the immunoSEQ multiplex PCR assay. For the multiplex PCR, a mixture combining 60 forward primers for TCR Vbeta segments and 13 reverse primers for TCR Jbeta segments was used. Drawn from immuneACCESS, this table holds only the in-frame rearrangements with V and J called that TCRdb kept. Clones are partly lost; checked studies trace under half to an unresolved V gene and leave the rest unexplained. Across this sample there are around 170,000 clones, with about 77% seen only once. Around 2.5% of the sample goes to the ten largest clones. The sequenced material came from PBMCs. The receptors stem from a man aged 60 to 75 in good health and CMV-seronegative.

This clone was detected only once. The chain carries TRBV6-5 and TRBJ1-6, with 9 bases aligning to TRBD1. The CDR3 is 15 residues long. Per germline, CDR1 MNHEY and CDR2 SVGAGI. Germline trimming cut 6 bases from V and 9 bases from J; bases unmatched to any gene: 9. CDR3 protein: CASSPRTGEGSPLHF. The CDR3 coding sequence is TGTGCCAGCAGCCCTCGGACAGGGGAGGGTTCACCCCTCCACTTT.

J is TRBJ2-3 and V is TRBV29-1, with a tentative D call TRBD2 (5 bases). This CDR3 has 13 amino acids. V was pared by 4 bases and J by 3 bases, with 11 bases between. Germline CDR1 SQVTM, CDR2 ANQGSEA. CDR3 DNA: TGCAGCGTTGTAACCAGCGGTACAGATACGCAGTATTTT. It translates to CSVVTSGTDTQYF.

The rearrangement joins TRBV30 to TRBJ1-5; possibly TRBD1 for D (5 bases). Germline CDR1 reads GTSNPN; CDR2 reads SVGIG (reference sequence). The CDR3 spans 13 residues. Trimming took off 0 bases at V and 6 bases at J, with 9 bases between the two ends. The CDR3, as DNA: TGTGCCTGGAGTGTACAAAGGGGTCAGCCCCAGCATTTT. Translation: CAWSVQRGQPQHF. Full variable domain (remainder filled in from reference TRBV30 and TRBJ1-5): SQTIHQWPATLVQPVGSPLSLECTVEGTSNPNLYWYRQAAGRGLQLLFYSVGIGQISSEVPQNLSASRPQDRQFILSSKKLLLSDSGFYLCAWSVQRGQPQHFGDGTRLSIL.

J is TRBJ2-7 and V is TRBV29-1, with 7 bases lining up with TRBD2. Germline assignment: CDR1 SQVTM and CDR2 ANQGSEA. The CDR3 runs to 14 residues. V lost 1 base, J lost 1 base, and 4 bases stayed unmatched. The CDR3 sequence: CSVEVGAGSYEQYF. CDR3 DNA: TGCAGCGTTGAAGTGGGAGCGGGGTCCTACGAGCAGTACTTC.

This chain uses TRBV7-2 with TRBJ2-7, with 11 bases matching TRBD2. Germline assignment: CDR1 SGHTA and CDR2 FQGNSA. J was trimmed by 4 bases and V by 4 bases; bases with no gene match: 6. The CDR3 totals 15 residues. CDR3 sequence reads: CASSSTSGSGYEQYF. CDR3 bases: TGTGCCAGCAGCTCCACTAGCGGGAGTGGTTACGAGCAGTACTTC.

V and J are TRBV5-6 and TRBJ2-1; TRBD2 aligns across 9 bases. The CDR3 extends over 15 amino acids. Germline CDR1 and CDR2: SGHDT and YYEEEE. Trimming at V came to 3 bases and at J to 1 base, leaving 2 bases not matched to a gene. The CDR3 sequence is CASSYLAGSYNEQFF. CDR3 DNA: TGTGCCAGCAGCTACCTAGCGGGGTCCTACAATGAGCAGTTCTTC.

The sample holds one count of this clone. The chain joins TRBV2 to TRBJ1-1; D ambiguous. The CDR3 extends over 15 amino acids. Trimming cost V 6 bases and J 0 bases, with 14 bases left between them. The germline V gene encodes CDR1 SNHLY and CDR2 FYNNEI. The CDR3 region is CASRVPSGLNTEAFF. In nucleotides, the CDR3 is TGTGCCAGCAGGGTACCATCAGGATTGAACACTGAAGCTTTCTTT.

CDR3 amino acids: CASSFRRGRLLNTEAFF. The CDR3 DNA reads as TGTGCCAGCAGTTTCCGCAGGGGGCGGTTGTTGAACACTGAAGCTTTCTTT. This chain connects TRBV28 to TRBJ1-1; 8 bases map to TRBD1. Germline CDR1 reads MDHEN; CDR2 reads SYDVKM. After removal of 3 bases from V and 0 bases from J, the junction contained 9 bases not matched to a gene. The CDR3 runs 17 residues.

V is TRBV21-1 and J is TRBJ2-1; the table's D gene call, TRBD2, was not cross checked with the DNA. TRBV21-1 is an annotated pseudogene. CDR3 length equals 13 residues. CDR3 loop: CASKQSSGNEQFF. CDR3 DNA sequence: TGTGCCAGCAAGCAGAGTAGCGGAAATGAGCAGTTCTTC.

The gene calls are TRBV15 and TRBJ2-7; 7 nucleotides match TRBD1. Germline lookup yields CDR1 LNHNV and CDR2 YYDKDF (reference sequence). V lost 8 bases to trimming and J lost 3 bases; unmatched junction nucleotides: 1. The CDR3 totals 11 residues. The CDR3 nucleotides are TGTGCCACCCGGGACAGCTACGAGCAGTACTTC. It encodes CATRDSYEQYF.

The chain carries TRBV7-9 and TRBJ2-3, with 12 bases fitting TRBD2. Trimming took 4 bases from V and 2 from J; bases not matched to a gene: 4. Germline CDR1 and CDR2: SEHNR and FQNEAQ (reference sequence). CDR3 length equals 16 residues. The CDR3 reads CASSSLAGGPTDTQYF. In nucleotides, the CDR3 is TGTGCCAGCAGCTCCCTAGCGGGGGGGCCCACAGATACGCAGTATTTT.

For this clone: At one end, the junction sequence differs from germline, possibly due to a read error. V gene TRBV10-3 combines with J gene TRBJ1-2; weak D call: TRBD1 (6 bases). Germline V gene sequence: CDR1 ENHRY, CDR2 SYGVKD. This CDR3 has 15 amino acids. Written as DNA, the CDR3 is TGTGCCATCAGTGAGGGGGGGGCGGCTAACTATGGCTACGCCTTC. Its protein product is CAISEGGAANYGYAF.

The rearrangement joins TRBV21-1 to TRBJ2-1; TRBD1, the table's D call, was not compared with the DNA. TRBV21-1 is a known pseudogene. The CDR3 length is 13 residues. Here the CDR3 reads CASSNGQGNEQFF. CDR3 DNA: TGTGCCAGCAGCAACGGACAGGGCAATGAGCAGTTCTTC.

V usage is TRBV2 and J usage is TRBJ2-1; D uncertain. Germline V gene lookup returns CDR1 SNHLY and CDR2 FYNNEI. This CDR3 comprises 13 residues. V lost 8 bases to trimming and J lost 6 bases, with 14 bases between them. CDR3 sequence reads: CASAYVPGNEQFF. CDR3 DNA: TGTGCCAGCGCTTACGTACCCGGCAATGAGCAGTTCTTC.